These 20 T cell receptor beta chains share one sample of origin, sequenced in a study of metastatic and nonmetastatic thyroid tumors. TCRdb re-analyzed the PCR reads through MiXCR. The data hold 50,000 or so clones, with about a sixth observed a single time. There were no patients who had received any treatment before thyroid surgery. The specimen was blood. The source of these receptors is a female donor with papillary thyroid cancer or a benign thyroid nodule (not recorded which). Some clones in this sample may be carry-over from other donors' samples.

V and J are TRBV6-1 and TRBJ1-2; D call uncertain. Trimming shortened V by 7 bases and J by 5 bases, and 11 bases separated the two germline ends. The CDR3 runs 12 residues. CDR1 and CDR2 (germline): MNHNS, SASEGT. CDR3 bases: TGTGCCAGCACGAGAAGTGGGTATGGCTACACCTTC. Its translation is CASTRSGYGYTF.

This clone was counted many times. The chain combines TRBV4-1 with TRBJ2-1; the match to TRBD1 covers 10 bases. The CDR3 is made up of 18 amino acids. With V trimmed by 6 bases and J by 0 bases, 11 bases remained unmatched. Germline CDR1 MGHRA, CDR2 YSYEKL. CDR3 protein: CASRQTGGKGGSYNEQFF. CDR3 DNA sequence: TGCGCCAGCAGGCAGACAGGGGGCAAGGGGGGCTCCTACAATGAGCAGTTCTTC.

This clone was detected ten times or more. The sample has other DNA sequences that encode this CDR3 too. V gene TRBV3-1 combines with J gene TRBJ2-2, with 8 nucleotides matching TRBD2. Germline V gene sequence: CDR1 LGHDT, CDR2 YNNKEL (reference sequence). The V segment lost 3 bases and the J segment 3 bases; nucleotides outside the gene matches: 15. The CDR3 has 19 amino acids. CDR3 DNA: TGTGCCAGCAGCCAGGGACTAGTCACGCGGAGGTGGGACACCGGGGAGCTGTTTTTT. Amino acids: CASSQGLVTRRWDTGELFF.

This clone was counted at least ten times. V and J are TRBV7-6 and TRBJ2-1, with D possibly TRBD2 on 6 matching bases. The CDR3 is made up of 14 amino acids. Trimming removed 1 base from V and 4 bases from J, with 8 bases in between. In germline, CDR1 is SGHVS, CDR2 FNYEAQ. CDR3 loop: CASSLGGEYNEQFF. The CDR3 bases are TGTGCCAGCAGCTTAGGGGGGGAGTACAATGAGCAGTTCTTC.

As to this clone: One junction end disagrees with the germline gene, perhaps due to a read error. J is TRBJ2-7 and V is TRBV4-1, with TRBD1 matching 10 bases. Looked up from germline, CDR1 is MGHRA and CDR2 is YSYEKL. CDR3 size: 15 residues. CDR3 amino acids: CASSKEGTGDNEQYF. CDR3 nucleotide sequence: TGCGCCAGCAGCAAAGAAGGGACAGGGGACAACGAGCAGTACTTC.

The chain joins TRBV12-3 or TRBV12-4 to TRBJ2-3, with TRBD2 matching over 11 bases. Unmatched junction bases numbered 7, after V lost 1 base and J lost 4 bases. The CDR3 totals 17 residues. CDR3: CASSLERSGRGADTQYF. The DNA of the CDR3 is TGTGCCAGCAGTTTAGAGCGTAGCGGGAGGGGGGCAGATACGCAGTATTTT.

As to this clone: A read error may account for a junction end that differs from germline. V is TRBV20-1 and J is TRBJ1-1; 7 bases line up with TRBD1. The germline gives CDR1 DFQATT, CDR2 SNEGSKA (reference sequence). The CDR3 loop spans 16 amino acids. DNA for the CDR3: TGCAGTGCTAGACCCCTCCAGGGGGTCGACGTCACTGAATCTTTCTTT. It translates to CSARPLQGVDVTESFF.

Regarding this clone: Being one base from a much bigger clone, this may be a read error. The sample carries other DNA sequences with the same CDR3. The CDR3 DNA is TGTGCCAGCAGCCCCCCCCCTAGCGGGGGCAGAAGCTCCTACGAGCAGTACTTC. It encodes CASSPPPSGGRSSYEQYF. The chain couples TRBV27 to TRBJ2-7; 10 bases match TRBD2. The V segment lost 6 bases and the J segment 0 bases; nucleotides outside the gene matches: 14. The CDR3 covers 18 residues. Germline V gene data show CDR1 as MNHEY and CDR2 as SMNVEV (reference sequence).

This clone has ten or more counts. This chain uses TRBV28 with TRBJ2-5; 14 bases fit TRBD2. With 8 bases clipped from V and 4 bases from J, the junction kept 6 bases outside the gene matches. Germline V gene lookup returns CDR1 MDHEN and CDR2 SYDVKM. There are 15 residues in the CDR3. The CDR3 loop reads CASGGLAGVGETQYF. The DNA of the CDR3 is TGTGCCAGCGGGGGACTAGCGGGGGTAGGAGAGACCCAGTACTTC.

This clone was seen at least ten times. Other DNA sequences of this sample code for an identical CDR3. J is TRBJ2-5 and V is TRBV30, with no clear D. Trimming cost V 0 bases and J 4 bases, with 3 bases left between them. Germline V gives CDR1 GTSNPN, CDR2 SVGIG (reference sequence). The CDR3 extends over 11 amino acids. The CDR3, as DNA: TGTGCCTGGAGTGTAATAGAGACCCAGTACTTC. Translated: CAWSVIETQYF.

This clone was counted ten times or more. The chain carries TRBV20-1 and TRBJ1-2; D possibly corresponds to TRBD1 (5 bases). The V gene lost 4 bases and the J gene lost 4 bases, with 16 bases spanning the gap. This CDR3 has 14 amino acids. Per the germline V gene, CDR1 is DFQATT and CDR2 is SNEGSKA (reference sequence). CDR3 protein: CSAMGGGISYGYTF. DNA of the CDR3: TGCAGTGCTATGGGCGGGGGGATTAGCTATGGCTACACCTTC.

There are many counts of this clone. The chain uses TRBV19 and TRBJ1-2; 7 bases match TRBD1. Germline CDR1 LNHDA, CDR2 SQIVND (reference sequence). The CDR3 consists of 15 residues. Trimming removed 7 bases from V and 3 bases from J; junction bases left unmatched: 11. DNA of the CDR3: TGTGCCAGTACCTCCCGGGGACAGAGGCACTATGGCTACACCTTC. Its translation: CASTSRGQRHYGYTF.

This chain uses TRBV5-1 with TRBJ2-3, with 13 bases that match TRBD2. The germline CDR1 and CDR2 sequences are SGHRS and YFSETQ. This CDR3 contains 16 residues. With V trimmed by 2 bases and J by 1 base, 1 base remained unmatched. CDR3 in amino acids: CASSFGLAGGTDTQYF. Here the CDR3 DNA reads TGCGCCAGCAGCTTCGGACTAGCGGGGGGCACAGATACGCAGTATTTT.

This clone was observed many times. The chain links TRBV9 to TRBJ2-6; TRBD1 matches 7 bases. Germline V lookup: CDR1 SGDLS, CDR2 YYNGEE. With 3 bases clipped from V and 4 bases from J, the junction kept 7 bases outside the gene matches. CDR3 length: 16 amino acids. CDR3: CASSAPTGTGANVLTF. In DNA, the CDR3 is TGTGCCAGCAGCGCTCCGACAGGGACGGGGGCCAACGTCCTGACTTTC.

This clone was recorded many times. The chain carries TRBV28 and TRBJ1-2; 7 bases match TRBD1. The V and J ends lost 1 base and 2 bases, in that order; junction bases with no gene match: 4. Germline CDR1 reads MDHEN; CDR2 reads SYDVKM. The length of the CDR3 is 15 residues. Here the CDR3 DNA reads TGTGCCAGCAGTTTATTGGACAGGAAAAACTATGGCTACACCTTC. Its protein product is CASSLLDRKNYGYTF.

In its sample, this clone was seen many times. The J gene is TRBJ2-3, the V gene TRBV20-1, with a tentative D call TRBD1 (6 bases). The CDR3 spans 15 residues. Trimming removed 4 bases at V and 6 bases at J, with 20 bases between. Germline-derived CDR1 and CDR2 are DFQATT and SNEGSKA (reference sequence). Here the CDR3 DNA reads TGCAGTGCTACAGGGGCCCTAGCCGACTCGGATACGCAGTATTTT. This sequence encodes CSATGALADSDTQYF.

V gene TRBV3-1 combines with J gene TRBJ2-7; the match to TRBD2 covers 8 bases. Germline CDR1 reads LGHDT; CDR2 reads YNNKEL (reference sequence). V shed 6 bases and J 3 bases; nucleotides not matched to a gene: 7. The CDR3 spans 14 residues. CDR3 loop: CASSSGTSYYEQYF. In DNA form, the CDR3 reads TGTGCCAGCAGTAGCGGGACGAGCTACTACGAGCAGTACTTC.

Remarks on this clone: Given a much more abundant clone one base away, this may be a read error. Distinct nucleotide sequences in the sample also encode this CDR3. This chain joins TRBV5-6 and TRBJ1-1, with D uncertain. CDR1 SGHDT and CDR2 YYEEEE come from the germline V gene. The ends were cut back, 6 bases at V and 0 bases at J, with 15 bases in the middle. This CDR3 has 15 amino acids. In DNA form, the CDR3 reads TGTGCCAGCACTCGTTGGACGGTCATGAACACTGAAGCTTTCTTT. It encodes CASTRWTVMNTEAFF.

This clone was found many times. The chain couples TRBV20-1 to TRBJ1-5; D perhaps matches TRBD1 (5 bases). Trimming cost V 5 bases and J 7 bases, with 12 bases left between them. The CDR3 has 12 amino acids. Germline V lookup: CDR1 DFQATT, CDR2 SNEGSKA (reference sequence). In nucleotides, the CDR3 is TGCAGTGCTGGGGCCGGCCGGCAGCCCCAGCATTTT. Translated, it gives CSAGAGRQPQHF.

This clone was observed a few times. A much larger clone is a single base away; this may be a read error. The chain carries TRBV4-2 and TRBJ2-5; the D gene is possibly TRBD1 (5 bases). This CDR3 contains 14 residues. CDR1 and CDR2 (germline): LGHNA, YNFKEQ. The chain's CDR3 is CASIQDLTQGTQYF. For the CDR3, the DNA is TGTGCCAGCATCCAAGATCTCACTCAGGGGACCCAGTACTTC.